This paragraph covers one TCR beta chain sequence. The antigen is undetermined. These data come from a study of cytomegalovirus exposure and HLA in healthy donors. Trimming removed 2 bases from V and 0 bases from J; junction bases left unmatched: 21. This CDR3 spans 21 amino acids. Per germline, CDR1 SQVTM and CDR2 ANQGSEA. With 60 Vbeta and 13 Jbeta primers, the PCR was carried out. Original processing notes: Around 11 million shared chains were among 65 million to 85 million unique TCR beta chains counted in a later analysis. The table came from immunoSEQ multiplex PCR; TCRdb's copy has only in-frame clones and leaves some out. V and J calls and clone size are as listed in that table; D and trimming were resolved from the DNA. Among under 200,000 clones, approximately 80% were seen once, and the ten largest hold under 2%. Study results and limitations: In vitro work confirmed that a few CMV-associated chains recognize CMV antigens. Researchers reported in a later analysis that a missense DCLRE1C variant was tied to TCR beta V- and J-gene trimming.

The sequencing sample was made of PBMCs. The source of this sequence is a young woman in good health and CMV-seronegative. V is TRBV29-1 and J is TRBJ1-3, with 8 bases fitting TRBD1. The DNA for the CDR3 is TGCAGCGTTGAATCAAGGAGGGGGGAACAGGGGGGCGACTTCTCTGGAAACACCATATATTTT. It specifies CSVESRRGEQGGDFSGNTIYF.